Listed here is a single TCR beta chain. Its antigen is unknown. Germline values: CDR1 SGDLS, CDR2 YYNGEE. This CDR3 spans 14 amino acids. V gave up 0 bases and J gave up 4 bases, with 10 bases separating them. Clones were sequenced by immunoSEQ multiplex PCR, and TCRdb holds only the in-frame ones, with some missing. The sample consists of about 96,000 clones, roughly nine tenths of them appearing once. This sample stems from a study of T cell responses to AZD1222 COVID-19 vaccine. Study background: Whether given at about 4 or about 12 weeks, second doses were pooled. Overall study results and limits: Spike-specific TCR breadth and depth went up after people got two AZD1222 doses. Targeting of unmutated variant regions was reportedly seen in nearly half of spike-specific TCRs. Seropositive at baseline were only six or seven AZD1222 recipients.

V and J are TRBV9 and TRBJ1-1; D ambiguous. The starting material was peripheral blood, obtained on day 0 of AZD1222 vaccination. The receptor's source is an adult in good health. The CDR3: CASSVEGSGTEAFF. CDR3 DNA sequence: TGTGCCAGCAGCGTAGAAGGGTCGGGCACTGAAGCTTTCTTT.